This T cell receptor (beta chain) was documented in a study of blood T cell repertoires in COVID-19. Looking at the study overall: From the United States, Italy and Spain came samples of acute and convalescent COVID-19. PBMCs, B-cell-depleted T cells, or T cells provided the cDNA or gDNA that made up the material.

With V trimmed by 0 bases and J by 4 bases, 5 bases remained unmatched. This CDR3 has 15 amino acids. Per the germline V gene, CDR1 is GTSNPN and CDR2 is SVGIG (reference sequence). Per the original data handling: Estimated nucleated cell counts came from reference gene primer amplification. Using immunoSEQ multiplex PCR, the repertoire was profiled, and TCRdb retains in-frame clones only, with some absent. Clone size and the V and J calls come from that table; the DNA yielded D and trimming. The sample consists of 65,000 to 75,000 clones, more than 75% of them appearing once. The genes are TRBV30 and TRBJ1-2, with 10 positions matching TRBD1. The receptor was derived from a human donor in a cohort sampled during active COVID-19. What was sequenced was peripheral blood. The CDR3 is CAWSVWDRGGYGYTF. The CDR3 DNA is TGTGCCTGGAGTGTTTGGGACAGGGGAGGCTATGGCTACACCTTC.